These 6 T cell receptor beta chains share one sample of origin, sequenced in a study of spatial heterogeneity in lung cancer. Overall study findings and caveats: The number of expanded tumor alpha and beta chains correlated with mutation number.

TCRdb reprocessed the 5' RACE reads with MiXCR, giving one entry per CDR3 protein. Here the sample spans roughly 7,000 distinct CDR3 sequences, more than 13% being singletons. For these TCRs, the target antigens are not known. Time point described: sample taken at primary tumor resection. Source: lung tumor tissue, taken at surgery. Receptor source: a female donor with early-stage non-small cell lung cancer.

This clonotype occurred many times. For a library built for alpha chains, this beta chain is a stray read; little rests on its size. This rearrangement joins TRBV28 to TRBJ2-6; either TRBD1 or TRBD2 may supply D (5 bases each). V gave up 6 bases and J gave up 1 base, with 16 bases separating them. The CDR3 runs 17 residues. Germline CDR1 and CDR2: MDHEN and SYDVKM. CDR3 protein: CASRPFGARSGANVLTF. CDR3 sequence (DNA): TGTGCCAGCAGGCCCTTCGGGGCCAGGTCTGGGGCCAACGTCCTGACTTTC.

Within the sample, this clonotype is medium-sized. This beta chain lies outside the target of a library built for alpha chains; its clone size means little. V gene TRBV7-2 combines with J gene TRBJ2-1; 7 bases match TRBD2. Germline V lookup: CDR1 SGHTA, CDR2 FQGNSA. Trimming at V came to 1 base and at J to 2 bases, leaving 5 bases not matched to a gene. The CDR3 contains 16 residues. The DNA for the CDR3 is TGTGCCAGCAGCTTAGTGGCTAGCGGTACCTACAATGAGCAGTTCTTC. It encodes CASSLVASGTYNEQFF.

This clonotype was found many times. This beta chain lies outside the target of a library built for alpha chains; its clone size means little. The CDR3 here is CASSQSGTPYMNTEAFF. The CDR3 DNA is TGCGCCAGCAGTCAATCGGGGACCCCGTACATGAACACTGAAGCTTTCTTT. This chain joins TRBV23-1 and TRBJ1-1; a weak D match, TRBD1 (5 bases). TRBV23-1 qualifies as an ORF whose function is uncertain. Trimming removed 0 bases at V and 0 bases at J, with 14 bases between. The CDR3 has 17 amino acids.

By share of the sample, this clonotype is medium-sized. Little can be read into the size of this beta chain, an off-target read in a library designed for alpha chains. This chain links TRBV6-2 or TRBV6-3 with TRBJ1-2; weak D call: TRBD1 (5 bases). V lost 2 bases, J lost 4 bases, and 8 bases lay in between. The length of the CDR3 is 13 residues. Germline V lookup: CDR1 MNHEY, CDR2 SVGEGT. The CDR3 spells CASSYGGTYGYTF. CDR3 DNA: TGTGCCAGCAGTTACGGGGGTACCTATGGCTACACCTTC.

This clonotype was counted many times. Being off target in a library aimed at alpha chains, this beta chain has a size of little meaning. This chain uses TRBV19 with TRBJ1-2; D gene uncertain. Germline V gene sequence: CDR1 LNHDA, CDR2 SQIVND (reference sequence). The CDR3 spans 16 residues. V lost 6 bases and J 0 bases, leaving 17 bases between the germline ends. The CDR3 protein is CASRTNAGSPNYGYTF. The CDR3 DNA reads TGTGCCAGTAGGACAAACGCAGGATCCCCTAACTATGGCTACACCTTC.

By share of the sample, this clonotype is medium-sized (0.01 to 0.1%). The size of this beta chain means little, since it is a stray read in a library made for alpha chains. The CDR3 region is CASSFRLAGGRSSYNEQFF. The CDR3, as DNA: TGTGCCAGCAGTTTCCGGCTAGCGGGGGGCCGGAGCTCCTACAATGAGCAGTTCTTC. The rearrangement uses TRBV27 and TRBJ2-1; 11 bases are shared with TRBD2. The germline V gene encodes CDR1 MNHEY and CDR2 SMNVEV (reference sequence). V gave up 3 bases and J gave up 0 bases; unmatched junction bases: 10. The CDR3 consists of 19 residues.